The 14 T cell receptor beta chains below come from one sample, sequenced in a study of CD8+ T cells in alopecia areata. As the sequencing template, cDNA was produced by extracting RNA and reverse transcribing it. Sequencing used immunoSEQ multiplex PCR; TCRdb keeps in-frame clones, though not all of them. This repertoire holds 270,000 or so clones, and none appear only once. Combined cutaneous lymph node cells underwent sorting by CD4, CD8alpha, NKG2D, NKG2ACE and additional markers. Source material: CD4+ T cells sorted from a lymph node. The receptors stem from a C3H/HeJ mouse with alopecia areata. The strain's MHC haplotype is H2-k.

Comment on this clone: Genes and germline come from the mouse. The read comes to an end 4 residues before the CDR3 does, leaving the germline J gene to fill in the end. This chain uses TRBV19 with TRBJ2-4; 11 positions match TRBD1. CDR1 is FNHDT, CDR2 SITEND, per germline (reference sequence). This CDR3 is 14 amino acids long. CDR3 in amino acids: CASSRDRGKNTLYF. The covered CDR3 bases are TGTGCCAGCAGTAGGGACAGGGGGAAAAAC.

Comments on this clone: Gene names refer to mouse genes. The CDR3 end lies 4 residues beyond the end of the read and is filled in from the germline J gene. This chain connects TRBV5 to TRBJ1-1, with 7 nucleotides matching TRBD1. The CDR3 spans 14 residues. CDR1 and CDR2 from the germline V gene are LGHNA and YNLKQL (reference sequence). The CDR3 DNA, read in part, is TGTGCCAGCAGCCAAGAACCAGGGGGACCA. This encodes CASSQEPGGP. In full, the CDR3 reads CASSQEPGGPEVFF.

This clone was detected only a few times. The genes and germline here are from mouse. The CDR3 extends 4 residues past the end of the read, so its final part is completed from the germline J gene. The sample has other DNA sequences that encode this CDR3 too. The rearrangement joins TRBV5 to TRBJ1-1, with 7 bases that match TRBD1. CDR3 size: 14 residues. J was trimmed by 4 bases and V by 4 bases; bases with no gene match: 6. The V gene's germline CDR1 is LGHNA and CDR2 YNLKQL (reference sequence). Incomplete CDR3 DNA: TGTGCCAGCAGCCCCACAGGGGTAGGCACA. Its protein product is CASSPTGVGT. The whole CDR3 region reads CASSPTGVGTEVFF.

With regard to this clone: Gene names follow the mouse nomenclature. The read terminates 4 residues before the CDR3 end, so the remaining end is supplied by the germline J gene. V is TRBV13-1 and J is TRBJ2-7; D is unresolved. The CDR3 totals 14 residues. Germline V CDR1 and CDR2: NSHNY, SYGAGN. V dropped 2 bases and J dropped 0 bases, with 9 bases sitting between them. Incomplete CDR3 DNA: TGTGCCAGCAGTGAGCCCTCCAGCTCCTAT. Translated, it gives CASSEPSSSY. Given in full, the CDR3 is CASSEPSSSYEQYF.

This clone was detected only a few times. All gene names here are mouse names. With the read ending 4 residues before the CDR3 end, the germline J gene is used to fill in that end. The sample contains more than one DNA sequence encoding this CDR3. The chain employs TRBV1 and TRBJ2-2; the D gene is possibly TRBD1 (5 bases). Germline V CDR1 and CDR2: NSQYPW, LRSPGD (reference sequence). The CDR3 runs 16 residues. The V gene lost 2 bases and the J gene lost 0 bases, with 10 bases spanning the gap. Incomplete CDR3 DNA: TGCACCTGCAGTGCACGGCAGGGCACAAACACCGGG. Translating it yields CTCSARQGTNTG. The entire CDR3 sequence reads CTCSARQGTNTGQLYF.

Remarks on this clone: The genes are named according to mouse. Read coverage stops 4 residues before the CDR3 terminus; the germline J gene supplies the remainder. The V gene is TRBV13-3, the J gene TRBJ2-7; D is perhaps TRBD2 (5 bases). With 2 bases removed from V and 0 bases from J, the gap between germline ends came to 9 bases. The length of the CDR3 is 14 residues. CDR1 and CDR2 from the germline V gene are NNHDY and SYVADS. The DNA read from the CDR3 is TGTGCCAGCAGTGAGCAACTGGACTCCTAT. It specifies CASSEQLDSY. The entire CDR3 sequence reads CASSEQLDSYEQYF.

This clone has more than one count but fewer than ten. The genes and germline here are from mouse. The read is 4 residues too short to cover the CDR3 end, so that end is filled in from the germline J gene. The gene calls are TRBV13-1 and TRBJ2-5, with 8 bases identical to TRBD2. There are 14 residues in the CDR3. The germline V gene has CDR1 NSHNY and CDR2 SYGAGN. The V segment lost 3 bases and the J segment 3 bases; nucleotides outside the gene matches: 3. The CDR3 loop is CASSVGGAQDTQYF. The CDR3 DNA, read in part, is TGTGCCAGCAGTGTCGGGGGGGCGCAAGAC.

This clone was seen a handful of times. Gene names and germline refer to mouse. The CDR3 extends 4 residues past the end of the read, so its final part is completed from the germline J gene. This rearrangement joins TRBV19 to TRBJ2-7; TRBD2 matches 14 bases. The CDR3 runs to 15 residues. The germline V gene encodes CDR1 FNHDT and CDR2 SITEND (reference sequence). CDR3 amino acids: CASSPGTGGAHEQYF. CDR3 bases read: TGTGCCAGCAGCCCTGGGACTGGGGGGGCGCAT.

About this clone itself: These gene names are mouse names. The read terminates 4 residues ahead of where the CDR3 ends, so the germline J gene completes it. The chain links TRBV4 to TRBJ1-2; 8 bases match TRBD1. The CDR3 is 15 amino acids. The germline CDR1 and CDR2 sequences are LGHDT and YNNKQL (reference sequence). V trimming: 6 bases; J trimming: 0 bases; junction bases outside the gene matches: 6. This CDR3 is CASSPPGQANSDYTF. The sequenced CDR3 bases are TGTGCCAGCAGTCCTCCGGGACAGGCAAACTCC.

This clone showed up just a few times. Mouse gene names apply. The CDR3 is cut off 3 residues early in the read; its end comes from the germline J gene. This sequence joins TRBV13-3 and TRBJ1-6; 11 bases map to TRBD1. Being an ORF, TRBJ1-6 has a function that is uncertain. In germline, CDR1 is NNHDY, CDR2 SYVADS. There are 15 residues in the CDR3. V shed 5 bases and J 3 bases; nucleotides not matched to a gene: 1. This CDR3 reads CASRDRGRYNSPLYF. CDR3 bases read: TGTGCCAGCAGGGACAGGGGGCGCTATAATTCGCCC.

There are a few counts of this clone. Gene names are mouse gene names. The read ends 4 residues early relative to the CDR3; the germline J gene fills the gap. This chain connects TRBV13-1 to TRBJ2-5; 12 bases align to TRBD1. The CDR3 covers 16 residues. Germline CDR1 NSHNY, CDR2 SYGAGN. This CDR3 reads CASSQIPGQGADTQYF. The sequenced CDR3 bases are TGTGCCAGCAGCCAAATCCCGGGACAGGGGGCCGAC.

For this clone: The genes and germline here are from mouse. Read sequence stops 4 residues before the CDR3 end, and the germline J gene provides the missing end. This sequence joins TRBV1 and TRBJ2-5, with TRBD2 identical over 8 bases. The length of the CDR3 is 17 residues. Germline CDR1 NSQYPW, CDR2 LRSPGD (reference sequence). With V trimmed by 0 bases and J by 1 base, 6 bases remained unmatched. The sequenced part of the CDR3 DNA is TGCACCTGCAGTGCAGAAGGAAAGGACTGGGACCAAGAC. Translating it yields CTCSAEGKDWDQD. The CDR3 reads in full as CTCSAEGKDWDQDTQYF.

This clone was seen only a few times. Gene names are mouse gene names. The read stops 4 residues short of the end of the CDR3; the missing end is completed from the germline J gene. This chain joins TRBV13-1 and TRBJ2-3, with TRBD2 as a possible D gene (6 bases). The CDR3 extends over 16 amino acids. V was clipped by 3 bases and J by 0 bases, with 14 bases between them. Germline V lookup: CDR1 NSHNY, CDR2 SYGAGN. This CDR3 reads CASSVWGYSSAETLYF. The CDR3 bases that were read are TGTGCCAGCAGTGTCTGGGGTTACTCTAGTGCAGAA.

On this clone: The listed genes are named as in mouse. With the read ending 4 residues before the CDR3 end, the germline J gene is used to fill in that end. The chain couples TRBV13-1 to TRBJ2-5; TRBD1 might be the D (6 bases). Germline loops: CDR1 NSHNY, CDR2 SYGAGN. V was pared by 3 bases and J by 0 bases, with 11 bases between. The CDR3 is made up of 15 amino acids. Partial CDR3 DNA: TGTGCCAGCAGTGGGGACAAGGTTAACCAAGAC. It specifies CASSGDKVNQD. The entire CDR3 protein reads CASSGDKVNQDTQYF.